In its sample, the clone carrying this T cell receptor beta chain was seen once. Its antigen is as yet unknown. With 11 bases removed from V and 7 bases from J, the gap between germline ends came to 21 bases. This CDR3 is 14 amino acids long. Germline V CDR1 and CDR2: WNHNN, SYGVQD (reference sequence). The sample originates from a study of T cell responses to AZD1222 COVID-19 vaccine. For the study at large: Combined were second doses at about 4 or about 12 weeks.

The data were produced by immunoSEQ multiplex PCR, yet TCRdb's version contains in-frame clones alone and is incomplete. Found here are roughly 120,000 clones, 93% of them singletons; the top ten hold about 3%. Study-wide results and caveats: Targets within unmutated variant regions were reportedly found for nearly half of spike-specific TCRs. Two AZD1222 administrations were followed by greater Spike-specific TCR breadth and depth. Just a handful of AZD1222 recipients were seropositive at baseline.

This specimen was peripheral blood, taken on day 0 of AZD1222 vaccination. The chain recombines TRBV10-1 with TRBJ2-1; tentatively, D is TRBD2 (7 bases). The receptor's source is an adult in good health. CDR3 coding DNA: TGCGCCGTCGGGGGGCCCGTCGTTGCGAATGAGCAGTTCTTC. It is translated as CAVGGPVVANEQFF.